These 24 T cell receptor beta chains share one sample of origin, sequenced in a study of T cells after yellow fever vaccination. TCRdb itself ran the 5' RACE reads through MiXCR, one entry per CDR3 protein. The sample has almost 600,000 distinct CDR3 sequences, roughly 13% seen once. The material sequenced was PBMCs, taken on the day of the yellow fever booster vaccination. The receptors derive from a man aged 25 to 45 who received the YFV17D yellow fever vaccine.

CDR3 amino acids: CASRRDGNQPQHF. Written as DNA, the CDR3 is TGTGCCAGCAGGCGGGACGGCAATCAGCCCCAGCATTTT. The chain links TRBV6-1 to TRBJ1-5, with D perhaps matching TRBD1 (5 bases). Per germline, CDR1 MNHNS and CDR2 SASEGT. The CDR3 extends over 13 amino acids. Trimming pared 6 bases from V and 2 bases from J, leaving 8 bases between.

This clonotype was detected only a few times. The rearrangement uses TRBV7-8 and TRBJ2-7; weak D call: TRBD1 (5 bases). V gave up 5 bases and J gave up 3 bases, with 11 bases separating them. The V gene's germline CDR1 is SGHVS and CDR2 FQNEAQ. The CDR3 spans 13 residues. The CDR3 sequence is CASSLRVYYEQYF. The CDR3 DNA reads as TGTGCCAGCAGCCTCAGGGTCTACTACGAGCAGTACTTC.

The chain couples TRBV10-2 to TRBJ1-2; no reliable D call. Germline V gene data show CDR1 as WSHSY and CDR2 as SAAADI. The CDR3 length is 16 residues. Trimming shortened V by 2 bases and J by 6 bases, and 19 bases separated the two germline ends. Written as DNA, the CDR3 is TGCGCCAGCAGTGAGAGGGCAGGACCCTCGCAAGATGGCTACACCTTC. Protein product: CASSERAGPSQDGYTF.

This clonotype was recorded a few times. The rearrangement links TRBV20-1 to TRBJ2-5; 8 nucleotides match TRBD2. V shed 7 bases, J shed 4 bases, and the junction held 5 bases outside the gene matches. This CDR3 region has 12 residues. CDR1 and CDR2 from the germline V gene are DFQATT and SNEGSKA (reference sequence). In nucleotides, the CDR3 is TGCAGTGGAAGCGGGAGTATAGAGACCCAGTACTTC. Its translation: CSGSGSIETQYF.

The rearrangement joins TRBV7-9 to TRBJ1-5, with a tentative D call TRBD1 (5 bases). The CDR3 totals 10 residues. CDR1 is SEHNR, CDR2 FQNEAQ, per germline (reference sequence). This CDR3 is CPSGGGPQHF. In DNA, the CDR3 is TGTCCTTCTGGTGGGGGGCCCCAGCATTTT.

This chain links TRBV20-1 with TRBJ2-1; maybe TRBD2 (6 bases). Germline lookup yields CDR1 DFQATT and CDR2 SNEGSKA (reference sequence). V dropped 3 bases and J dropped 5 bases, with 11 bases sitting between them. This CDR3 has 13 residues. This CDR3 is CSASTIADNEQFF. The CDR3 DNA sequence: TGCAGTGCTAGTACTATAGCGGACAATGAGCAGTTCTTC.

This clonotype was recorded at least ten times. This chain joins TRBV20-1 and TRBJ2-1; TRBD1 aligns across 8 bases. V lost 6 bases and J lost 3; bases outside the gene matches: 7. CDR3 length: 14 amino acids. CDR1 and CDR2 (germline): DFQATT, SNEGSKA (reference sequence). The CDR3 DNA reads TGCAGTGCCCCAAAGACAGGGGACTACAATGAGCAGTTCTTC. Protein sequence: CSAPKTGDYNEQFF.

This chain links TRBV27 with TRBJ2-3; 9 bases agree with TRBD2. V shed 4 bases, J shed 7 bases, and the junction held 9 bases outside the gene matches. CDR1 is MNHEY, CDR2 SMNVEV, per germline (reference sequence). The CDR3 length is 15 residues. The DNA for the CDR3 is TGTGCCAGCAGTTCAAGCGGGAGGTCAGCGTATACGCAGTATTTT. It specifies CASSSSGRSAYTQYF.

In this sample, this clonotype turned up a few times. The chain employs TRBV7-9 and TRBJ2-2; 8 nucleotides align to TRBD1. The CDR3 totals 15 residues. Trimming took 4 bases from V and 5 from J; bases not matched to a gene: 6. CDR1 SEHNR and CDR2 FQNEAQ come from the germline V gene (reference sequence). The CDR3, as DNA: TGTGCCAGCAGCTACGCGACAGGGGTAACCGGGGAGCTGTTTTTT. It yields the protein CASSYATGVTGELFF.

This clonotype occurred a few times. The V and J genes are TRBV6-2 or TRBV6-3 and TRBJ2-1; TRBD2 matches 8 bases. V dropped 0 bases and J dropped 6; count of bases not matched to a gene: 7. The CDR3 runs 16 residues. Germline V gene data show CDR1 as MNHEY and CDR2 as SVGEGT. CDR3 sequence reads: CASSYSSTSGSNEQFF. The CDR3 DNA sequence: TGTGCCAGCAGTTACTCTAGTACTAGCGGCTCCAATGAGCAGTTCTTC.

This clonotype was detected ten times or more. The CDR3 spells CSARTGGTYEQYF. The CDR3 nucleotides read TGCAGTGCTAGGACGGGAGGGACCTACGAGCAGTACTTC. The gene calls are TRBV20-1 and TRBJ2-7; 8 positions agree with TRBD2. The germline gives CDR1 DFQATT, CDR2 SNEGSKA (reference sequence). The length of the CDR3 is 13 residues. The trim removed 3 bases at V and 2 bases at J, leaving 3 bases unmatched.

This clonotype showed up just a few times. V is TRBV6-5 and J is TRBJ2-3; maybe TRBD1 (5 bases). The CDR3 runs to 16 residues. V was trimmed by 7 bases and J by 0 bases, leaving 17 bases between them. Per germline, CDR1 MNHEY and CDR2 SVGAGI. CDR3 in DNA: TGTGCCAGCAATTCCGACTGGGGCCCTAGCACAGATACGCAGTATTTT. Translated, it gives CASNSDWGPSTDTQYF.

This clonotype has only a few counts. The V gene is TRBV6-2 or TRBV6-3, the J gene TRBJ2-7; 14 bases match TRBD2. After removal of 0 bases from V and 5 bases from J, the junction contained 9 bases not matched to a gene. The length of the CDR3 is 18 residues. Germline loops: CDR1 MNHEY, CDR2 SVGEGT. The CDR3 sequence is CASSYSLNRTSGRNEQYF. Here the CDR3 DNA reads TGTGCCAGCAGTTACTCTCTGAACCGGACTAGCGGGAGGAACGAGCAGTACTTC.

CDR3 coding DNA: TGTGCCAGCAGCATTAGCGGGAGGGCCTCGGAGACCCAGTACTTC. Translating gives CASSISGRASETQYF. The rearrangement uses TRBV7-2 and TRBJ2-5, with TRBD2 matching 11 bases. This CDR3 has 15 amino acids. In germline, CDR1 is SGHTA, CDR2 FQGNSA. Germline trimming cut 5 bases from V and 5 bases from J; bases unmatched to any gene: 7. Using reference TRBV7-2 and TRBJ2-5 for the parts outside the CDR3, the full variable domain is GAGVSQSPSNKVTEKGKDVELRCDPISGHTALYWYRQSLGQGLEFLIYFQGNSAPDKSGLPSDRFSAERTGGSVSTLTIQRTQQEDSAVYLCASSISGRASETQYFGPGTRLLVL.

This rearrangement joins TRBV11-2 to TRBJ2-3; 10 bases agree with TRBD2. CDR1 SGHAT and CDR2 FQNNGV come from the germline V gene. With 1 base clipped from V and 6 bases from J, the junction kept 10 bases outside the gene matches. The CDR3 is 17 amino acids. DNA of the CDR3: TGTGCCAGCAGCTTAGGCCCTAGCGGGAGAGGTGTTGATACGCAGTATTTT. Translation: CASSLGPSGRGVDTQYF.

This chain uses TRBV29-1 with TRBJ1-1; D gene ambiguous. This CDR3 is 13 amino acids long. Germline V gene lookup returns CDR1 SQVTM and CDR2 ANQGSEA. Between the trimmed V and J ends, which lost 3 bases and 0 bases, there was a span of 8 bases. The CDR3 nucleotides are TGCAGCGTTGAGAGGCACTTGAACACTGAAGCTTTCTTT. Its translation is CSVERHLNTEAFF.

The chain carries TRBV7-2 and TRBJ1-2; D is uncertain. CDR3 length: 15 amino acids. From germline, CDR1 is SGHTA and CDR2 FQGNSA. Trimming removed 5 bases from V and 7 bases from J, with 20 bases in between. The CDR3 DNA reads TGTGCCAGCAGCCAGTCGGGAGTCTTAATGGTTGGCTACACCTTC. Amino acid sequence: CASSQSGVLMVGYTF.

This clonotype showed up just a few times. The CDR3: CASSVEGLAPGDIQYF. CDR3 DNA: TGTGCCAGCAGCGTCGAAGGACTAGCCCCTGGGGACATTCAGTACTTC. V usage is TRBV9 and J usage is TRBJ2-4; TRBD2 agrees at 8 bases. Germline V lookup: CDR1 SGDLS, CDR2 YYNGEE. V lost 2 bases to trimming and J lost 8 bases; unmatched junction nucleotides: 12. The CDR3 loop spans 16 amino acids.

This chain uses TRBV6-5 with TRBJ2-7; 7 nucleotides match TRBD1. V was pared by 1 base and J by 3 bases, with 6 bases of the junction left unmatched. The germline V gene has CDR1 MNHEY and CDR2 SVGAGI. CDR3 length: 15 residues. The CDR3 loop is CASSYLTGQLYEQYF. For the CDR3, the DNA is TGTGCCAGCAGTTACTTGACGGGACAGCTCTACGAGCAGTACTTC.

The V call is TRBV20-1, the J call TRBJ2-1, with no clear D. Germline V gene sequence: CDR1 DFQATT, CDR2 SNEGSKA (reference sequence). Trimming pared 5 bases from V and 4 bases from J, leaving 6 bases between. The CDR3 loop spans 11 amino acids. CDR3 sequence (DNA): TGCAGTGCTTCGGAGTACAATGAGCAGTTCTTC. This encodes CSASEYNEQFF.

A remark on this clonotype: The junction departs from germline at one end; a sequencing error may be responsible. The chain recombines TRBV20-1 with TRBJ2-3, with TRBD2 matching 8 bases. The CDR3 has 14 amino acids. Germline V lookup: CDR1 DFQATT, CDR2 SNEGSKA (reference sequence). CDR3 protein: CCALSGKSTDTQYF. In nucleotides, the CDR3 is TGCTGTGCTCTTAGCGGGAAAAGCACAGATACGCAGTATTTT.

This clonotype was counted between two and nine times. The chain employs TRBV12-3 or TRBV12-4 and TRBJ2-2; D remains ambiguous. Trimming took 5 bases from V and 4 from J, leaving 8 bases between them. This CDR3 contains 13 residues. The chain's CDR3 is CASSPSLTGELFF. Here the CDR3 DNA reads TGTGCCAGCAGTCCGTCTCTCACCGGGGAGCTGTTTTTT.

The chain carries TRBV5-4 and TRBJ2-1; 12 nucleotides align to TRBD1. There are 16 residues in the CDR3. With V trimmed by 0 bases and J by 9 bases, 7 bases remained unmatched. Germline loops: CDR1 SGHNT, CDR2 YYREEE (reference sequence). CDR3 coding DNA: TGTGCCAGCAGCTTGGCGGCGGGACAGGGGGCTGGTGAGCAGTTCTTC. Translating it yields CASSLAAGQGAGEQFF.

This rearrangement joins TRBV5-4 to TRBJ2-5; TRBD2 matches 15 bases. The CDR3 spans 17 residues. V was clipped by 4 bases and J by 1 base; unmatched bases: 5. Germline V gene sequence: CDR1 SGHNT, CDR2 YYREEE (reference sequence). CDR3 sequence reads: CASSGTSGRLLQETQYF. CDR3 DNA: TGTGCCAGCAGCGGGACTAGCGGGAGGCTTCTCCAAGAGACCCAGTACTTC.